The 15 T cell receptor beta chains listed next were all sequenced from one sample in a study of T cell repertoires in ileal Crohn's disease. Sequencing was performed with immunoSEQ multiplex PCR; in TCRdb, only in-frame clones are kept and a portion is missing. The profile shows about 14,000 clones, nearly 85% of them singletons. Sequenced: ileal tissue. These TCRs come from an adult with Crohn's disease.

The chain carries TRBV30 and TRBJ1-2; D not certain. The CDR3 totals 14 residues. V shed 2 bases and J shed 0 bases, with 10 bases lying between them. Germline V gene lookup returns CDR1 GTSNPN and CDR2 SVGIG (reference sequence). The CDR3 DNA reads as TGTGCCTGGAGTATCCAGTCAACTAACTATGGCTACACCTTC. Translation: CAWSIQSTNYGYTF.

CDR3 residues: CASSSQVVAGELFF. The CDR3 DNA sequence: TGCGCCAGCAGCTCGCAGGTGGTAGCCGGGGAGCTGTTTTTT. V and J are TRBV5-1 and TRBJ2-2; no clear D gene. Trimming took off 3 bases at V and 6 bases at J, with 12 bases between the two ends. Germline V gene lookup returns CDR1 SGHRS and CDR2 YFSETQ. The CDR3 extends over 14 amino acids.

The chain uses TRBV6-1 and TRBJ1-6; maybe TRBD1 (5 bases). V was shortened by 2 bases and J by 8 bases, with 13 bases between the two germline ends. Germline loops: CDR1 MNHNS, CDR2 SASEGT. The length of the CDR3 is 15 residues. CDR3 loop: CASSEHWGQDSPLHF. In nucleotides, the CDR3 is TGTGCCAGCAGTGAACATTGGGGCCAAGATTCACCCCTCCACTTT.

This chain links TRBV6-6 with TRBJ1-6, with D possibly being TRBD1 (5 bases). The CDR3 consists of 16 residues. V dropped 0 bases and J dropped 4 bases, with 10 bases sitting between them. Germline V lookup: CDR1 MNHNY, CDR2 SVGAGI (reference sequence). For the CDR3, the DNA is TGTGCCAGCAGTTACTCGACCGGGGGGTATAATTCACCCCTCCACTTT. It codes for CASSYSTGGYNSPLHF.

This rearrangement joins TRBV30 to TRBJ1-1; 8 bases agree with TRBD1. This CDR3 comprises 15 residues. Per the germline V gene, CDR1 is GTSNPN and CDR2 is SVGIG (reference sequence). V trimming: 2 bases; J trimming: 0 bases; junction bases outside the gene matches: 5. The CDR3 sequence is CAWSTRGPMNTEAFF. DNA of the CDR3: TGTGCCTGGAGTACCAGGGGGCCCATGAACACTGAAGCTTTCTTT.

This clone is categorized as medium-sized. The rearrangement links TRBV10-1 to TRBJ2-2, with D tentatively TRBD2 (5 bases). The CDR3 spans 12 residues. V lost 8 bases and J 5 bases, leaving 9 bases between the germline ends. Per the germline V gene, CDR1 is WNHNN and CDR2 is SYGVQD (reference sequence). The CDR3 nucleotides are TGCGCCAGCGGAGGCGTTACCGGGGAGCTGTTTTTT. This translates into CASGGVTGELFF.

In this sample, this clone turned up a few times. CDR3: CASSYGGRSGYTF. The CDR3 DNA reads as TGTGCCAGCAGTTACGGGGGGAGGAGTGGCTACACCTTC. This chain uses TRBV6-6 with TRBJ1-2; TRBD1 is a possible D gene (5 bases). Deletions cut 2 bases from V and 7 bases from J, with 11 bases between. Per germline, CDR1 MNHNY and CDR2 SVGAGI (reference sequence). The CDR3 extends over 13 amino acids.

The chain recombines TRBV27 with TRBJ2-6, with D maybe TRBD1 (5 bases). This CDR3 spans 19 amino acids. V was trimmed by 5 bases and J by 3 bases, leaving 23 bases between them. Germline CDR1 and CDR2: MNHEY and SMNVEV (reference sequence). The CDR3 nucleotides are TGTGCCAGCAGTCCCAGTGACGCAGGGTGCAAATGTGGGGCCAACGTCCTGACTTTC. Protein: CASSPSDAGCKCGANVLTF.

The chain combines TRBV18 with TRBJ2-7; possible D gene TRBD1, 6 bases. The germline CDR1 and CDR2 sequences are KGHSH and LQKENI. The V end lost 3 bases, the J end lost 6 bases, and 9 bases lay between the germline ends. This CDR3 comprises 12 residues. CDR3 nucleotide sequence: TGTGCCAGCTCACCGACAGGTCCCGAGCAGTACTTC. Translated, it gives CASSPTGPEQYF.

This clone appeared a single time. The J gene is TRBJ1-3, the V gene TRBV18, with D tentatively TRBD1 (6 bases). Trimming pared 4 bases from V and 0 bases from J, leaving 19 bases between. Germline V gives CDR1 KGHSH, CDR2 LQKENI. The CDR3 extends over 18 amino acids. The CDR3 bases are TGTGCCAGCTCACTCGGATCGCCACAGGGCCGCTCTGGAAACACCATATATTTT. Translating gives CASSLGSPQGRSGNTIYF.

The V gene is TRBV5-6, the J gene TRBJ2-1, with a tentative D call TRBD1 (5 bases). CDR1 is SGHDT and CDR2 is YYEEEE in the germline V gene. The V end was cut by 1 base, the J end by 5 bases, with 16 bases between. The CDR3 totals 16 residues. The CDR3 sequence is CASSLLGAKTNNEQFF. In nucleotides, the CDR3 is TGTGCCAGCAGCTTGTTAGGGGCCAAAACAAACAATGAGCAGTTCTTC.

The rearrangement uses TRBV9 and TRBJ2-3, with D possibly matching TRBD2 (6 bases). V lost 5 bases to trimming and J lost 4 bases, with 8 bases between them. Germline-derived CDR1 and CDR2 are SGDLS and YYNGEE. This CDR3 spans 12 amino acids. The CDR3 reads CASRGDSDTQYF. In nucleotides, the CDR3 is TGTGCCAGCAGGGGGGACTCAGATACGCAGTATTTT.

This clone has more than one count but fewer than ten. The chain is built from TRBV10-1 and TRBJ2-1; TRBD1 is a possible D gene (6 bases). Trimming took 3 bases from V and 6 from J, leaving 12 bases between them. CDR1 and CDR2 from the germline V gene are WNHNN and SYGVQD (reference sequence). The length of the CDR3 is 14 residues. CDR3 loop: CASSDSGDVNEQFF. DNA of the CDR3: TGCGCCAGCAGTGATTCAGGGGACGTCAATGAGCAGTTCTTC.

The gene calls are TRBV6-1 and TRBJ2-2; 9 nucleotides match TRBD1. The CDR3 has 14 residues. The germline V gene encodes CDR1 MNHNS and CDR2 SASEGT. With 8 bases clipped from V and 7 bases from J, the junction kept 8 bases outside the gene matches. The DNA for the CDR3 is TGTGCCAGCTTCAACAGGGGGCAGGTCGGGGAGCTGTTTTTT. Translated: CASFNRGQVGELFF.

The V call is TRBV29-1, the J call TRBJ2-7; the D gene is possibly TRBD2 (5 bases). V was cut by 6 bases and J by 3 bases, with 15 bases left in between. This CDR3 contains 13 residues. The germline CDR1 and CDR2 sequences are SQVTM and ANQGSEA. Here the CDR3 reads CSVKRTGSYEQYF. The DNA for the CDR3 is TGCAGCGTGAAGAGGACGGGGAGCTACGAGCAGTACTTC.